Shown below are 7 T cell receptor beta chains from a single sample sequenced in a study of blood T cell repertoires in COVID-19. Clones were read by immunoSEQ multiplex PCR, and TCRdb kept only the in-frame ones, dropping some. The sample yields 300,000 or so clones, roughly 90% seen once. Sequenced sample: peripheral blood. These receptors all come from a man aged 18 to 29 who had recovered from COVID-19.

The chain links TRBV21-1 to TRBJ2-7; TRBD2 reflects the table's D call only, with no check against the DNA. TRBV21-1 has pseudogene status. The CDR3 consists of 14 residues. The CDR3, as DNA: TGTGCCAGCAACCTAAGCGAGTCCTCCTACGAGCAGTACTTC. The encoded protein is CASNLSESSYEQYF.

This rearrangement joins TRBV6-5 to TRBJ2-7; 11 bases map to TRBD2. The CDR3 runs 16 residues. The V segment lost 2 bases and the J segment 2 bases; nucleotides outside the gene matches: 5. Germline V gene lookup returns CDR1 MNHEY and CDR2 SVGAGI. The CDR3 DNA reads TGTGCCAGCAGTTACGCGACTAGCGGGGCCGCCTACGAGCAGTACTTC. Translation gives CASSYATSGAAYEQYF.

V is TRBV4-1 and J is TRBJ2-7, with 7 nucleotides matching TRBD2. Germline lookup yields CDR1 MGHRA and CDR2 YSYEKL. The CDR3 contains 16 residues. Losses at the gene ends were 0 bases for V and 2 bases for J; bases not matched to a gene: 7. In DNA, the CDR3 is TGCGCCAGCAGCCAAGAGCTGACTAGCTTGACCTACGAGCAGTACTTC. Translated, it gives CASSQELTSLTYEQYF.

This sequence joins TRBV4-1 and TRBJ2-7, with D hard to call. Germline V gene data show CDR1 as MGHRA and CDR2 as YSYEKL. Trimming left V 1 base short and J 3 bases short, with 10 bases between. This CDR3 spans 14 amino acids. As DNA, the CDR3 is TGCGCCAGCAGCCAAGGAAATAACGGCTACGAGCAGTACTTC. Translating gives CASSQGNNGYEQYF.

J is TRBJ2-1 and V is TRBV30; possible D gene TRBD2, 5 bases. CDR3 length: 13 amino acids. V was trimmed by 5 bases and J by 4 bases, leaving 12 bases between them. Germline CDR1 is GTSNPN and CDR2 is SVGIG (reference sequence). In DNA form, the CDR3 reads TGTGCCTGGGGGCGGGCCCCTTACAATGAGCAGTTCTTC. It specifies CAWGRAPYNEQFF.

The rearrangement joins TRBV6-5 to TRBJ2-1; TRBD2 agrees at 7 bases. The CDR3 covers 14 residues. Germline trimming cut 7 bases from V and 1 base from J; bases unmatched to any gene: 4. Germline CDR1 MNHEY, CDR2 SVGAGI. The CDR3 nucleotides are TGTGCCAGCACGACGGGGGGTTCCTACAATGAGCAGTTCTTC. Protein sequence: CASTTGGSYNEQFF.

The CDR3 DNA reads TGCAGCGGGACAGAATACAATGAGCAGTTCTTC. Protein: CSGTEYNEQFF. This chain joins TRBV20-1 and TRBJ2-1; 7 bases are shared with TRBD1. The CDR3 contains 11 residues. Germline values: CDR1 DFQATT, CDR2 SNEGSKA (reference sequence).